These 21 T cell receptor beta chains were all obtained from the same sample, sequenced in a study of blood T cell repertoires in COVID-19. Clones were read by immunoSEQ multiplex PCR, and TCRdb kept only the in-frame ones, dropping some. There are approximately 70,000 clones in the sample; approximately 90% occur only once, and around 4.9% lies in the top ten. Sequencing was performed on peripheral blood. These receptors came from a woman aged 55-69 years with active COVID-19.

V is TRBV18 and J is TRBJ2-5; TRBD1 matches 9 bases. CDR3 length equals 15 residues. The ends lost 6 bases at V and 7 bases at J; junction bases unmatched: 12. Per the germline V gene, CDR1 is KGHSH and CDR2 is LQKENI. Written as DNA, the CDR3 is TGTGCCAGCTCTACCGGGACAGGGTCCTTCGGGACCCAGTACTTC. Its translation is CASSTGTGSFGTQYF.

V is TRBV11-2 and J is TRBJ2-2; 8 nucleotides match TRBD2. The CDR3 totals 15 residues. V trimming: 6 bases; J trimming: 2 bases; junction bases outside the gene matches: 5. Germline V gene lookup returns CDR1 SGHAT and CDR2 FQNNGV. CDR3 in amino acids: CASRRSGTNTGELFF. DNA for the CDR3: TGTGCCAGCAGACGTAGCGGGACTAACACCGGGGAGCTGTTTTTT.

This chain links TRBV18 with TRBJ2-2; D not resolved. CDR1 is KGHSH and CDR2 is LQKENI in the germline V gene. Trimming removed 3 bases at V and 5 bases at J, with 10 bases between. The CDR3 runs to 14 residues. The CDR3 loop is CASSPAGFTGELFF. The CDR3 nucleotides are TGTGCCAGCTCACCTGCCGGGTTTACCGGGGAGCTGTTTTTT.

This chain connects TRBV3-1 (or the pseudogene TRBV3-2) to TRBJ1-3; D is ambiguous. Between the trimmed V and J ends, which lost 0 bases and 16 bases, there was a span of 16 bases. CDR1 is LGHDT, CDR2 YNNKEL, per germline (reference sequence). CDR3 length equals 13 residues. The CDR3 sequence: CASSQDNPKRFYF. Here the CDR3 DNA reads TGTGCCAGCAGCCAAGATAATCCTAAGAGGTTTTATTTT.

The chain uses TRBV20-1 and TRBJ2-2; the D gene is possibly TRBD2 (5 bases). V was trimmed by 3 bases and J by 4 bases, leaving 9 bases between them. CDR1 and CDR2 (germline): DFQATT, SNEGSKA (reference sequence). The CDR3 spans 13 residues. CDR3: CSASVGATGELFF. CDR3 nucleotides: TGCAGTGCTAGTGTGGGAGCCACCGGGGAGCTGTTTTTT.

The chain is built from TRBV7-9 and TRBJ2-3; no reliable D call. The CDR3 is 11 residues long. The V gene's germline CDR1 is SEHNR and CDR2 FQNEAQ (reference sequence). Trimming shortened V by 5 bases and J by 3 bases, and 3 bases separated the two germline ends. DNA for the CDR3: TGTGCCAGCAGCCCGACAGATACGCAGTATTTT. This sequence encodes CASSPTDTQYF.

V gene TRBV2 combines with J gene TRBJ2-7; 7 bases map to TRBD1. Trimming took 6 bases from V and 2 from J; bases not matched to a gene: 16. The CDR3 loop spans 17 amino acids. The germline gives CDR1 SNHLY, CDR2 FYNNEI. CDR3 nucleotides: TGTGCCAGCAGCCCTACAAGCGGACAGGTCGCCCCCTACGAGCAGTACTTC. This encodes CASSPTSGQVAPYEQYF.

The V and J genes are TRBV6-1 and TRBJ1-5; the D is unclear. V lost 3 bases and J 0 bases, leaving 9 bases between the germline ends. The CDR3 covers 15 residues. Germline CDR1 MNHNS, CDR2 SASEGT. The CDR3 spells CASSDPDYSNQPQHF. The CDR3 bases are TGTGCCAGCAGTGATCCAGATTATAGCAATCAGCCCCAGCATTTT.

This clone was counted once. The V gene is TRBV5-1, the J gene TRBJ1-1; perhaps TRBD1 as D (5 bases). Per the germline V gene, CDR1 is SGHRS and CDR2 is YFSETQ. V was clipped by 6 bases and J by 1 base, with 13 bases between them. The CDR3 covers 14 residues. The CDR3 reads CASNYRDSNTEAFF. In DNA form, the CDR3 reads TGCGCCAGCAACTACCGGGACTCGAACACTGAAGCTTTCTTT.

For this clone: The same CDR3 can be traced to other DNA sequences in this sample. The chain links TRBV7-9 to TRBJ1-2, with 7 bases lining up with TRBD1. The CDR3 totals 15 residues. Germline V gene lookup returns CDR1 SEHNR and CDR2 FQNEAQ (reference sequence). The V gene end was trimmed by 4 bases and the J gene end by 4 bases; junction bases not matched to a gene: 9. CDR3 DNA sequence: TGTGCCAGCAGCTCACGGGACAGCACCTTCTATGGCTACACCTTC. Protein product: CASSSRDSTFYGYTF. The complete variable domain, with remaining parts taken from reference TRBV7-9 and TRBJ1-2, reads DTGVSQNPRHKITKRGQNVTFRCDPISEHNRLYWYRQTLGQGPEFLTYFQNEAQLEKSRLLSDRFSAERPKGSFSTLEIQRTEQGDSAMYLCASSSRDSTFYGYTFGSGTRLTVV.

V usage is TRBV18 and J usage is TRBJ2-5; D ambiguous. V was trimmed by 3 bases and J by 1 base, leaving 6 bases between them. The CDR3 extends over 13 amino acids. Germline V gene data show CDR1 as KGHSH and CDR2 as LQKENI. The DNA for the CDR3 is TGTGCCAGCTCACCCCGGTCCCAAGAGACCCAGTACTTC. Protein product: CASSPRSQETQYF.

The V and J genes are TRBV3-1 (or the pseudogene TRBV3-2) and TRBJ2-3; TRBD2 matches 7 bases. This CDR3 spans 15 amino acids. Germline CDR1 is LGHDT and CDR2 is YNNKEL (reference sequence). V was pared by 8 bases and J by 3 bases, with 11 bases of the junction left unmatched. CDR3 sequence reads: CASGEGVGRTDTQYF. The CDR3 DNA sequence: TGTGCCAGCGGGGAGGGAGTAGGGCGGACAGATACGCAGTATTTT.

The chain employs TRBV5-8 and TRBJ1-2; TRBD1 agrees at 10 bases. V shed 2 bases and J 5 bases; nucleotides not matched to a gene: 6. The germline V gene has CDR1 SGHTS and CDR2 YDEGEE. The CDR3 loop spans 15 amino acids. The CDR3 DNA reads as TGTGCCAGCAGCTTTGGAGGACAGGGGGTGTATGGCTACACCTTC. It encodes CASSFGGQGVYGYTF.

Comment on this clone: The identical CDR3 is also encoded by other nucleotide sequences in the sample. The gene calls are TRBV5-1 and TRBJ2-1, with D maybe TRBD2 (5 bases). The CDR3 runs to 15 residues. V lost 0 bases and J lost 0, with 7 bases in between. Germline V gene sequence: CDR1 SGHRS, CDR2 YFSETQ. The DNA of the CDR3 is TGCGCCAGCAGCTTGGGTACTAGCTCCTACAATGAGCAGTTCTTC. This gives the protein CASSLGTSSYNEQFF.

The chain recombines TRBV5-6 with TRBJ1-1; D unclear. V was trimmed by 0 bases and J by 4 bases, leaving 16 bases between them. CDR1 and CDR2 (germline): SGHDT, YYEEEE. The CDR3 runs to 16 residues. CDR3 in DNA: TGTGCCAGCAGCTTGGGGTTGGGGAAGGAGGGCACTGAAGCTTTCTTT. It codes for CASSLGLGKEGTEAFF. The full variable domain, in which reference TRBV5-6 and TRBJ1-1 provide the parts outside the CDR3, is DAGVTQSPTHLIKTRGQQVTLRCSPKSGHDTVSWYQQALGQGPQFIFQYYEEEERQRGNFPDRFSGHQFPNYSSELNVNALLLGDSALYLCASSLGLGKEGTEAFFGQGTRLTVV.

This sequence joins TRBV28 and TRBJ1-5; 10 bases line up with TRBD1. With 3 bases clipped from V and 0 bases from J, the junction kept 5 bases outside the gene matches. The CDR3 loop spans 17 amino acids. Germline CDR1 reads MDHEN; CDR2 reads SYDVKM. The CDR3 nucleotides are TGTGCCAGCAGTTTTGACGGGACAGGGGTTAGCAATCAGCCCCAGCATTTT. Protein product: CASSFDGTGVSNQPQHF.

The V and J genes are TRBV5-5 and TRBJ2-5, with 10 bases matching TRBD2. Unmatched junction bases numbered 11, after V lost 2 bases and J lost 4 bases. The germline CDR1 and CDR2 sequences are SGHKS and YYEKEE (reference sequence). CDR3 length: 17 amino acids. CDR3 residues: CASSLRGAGGERETQYF. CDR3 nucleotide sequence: TGTGCCAGCAGCTTAAGGGGAGCGGGAGGGGAGAGAGAGACCCAGTACTTC.

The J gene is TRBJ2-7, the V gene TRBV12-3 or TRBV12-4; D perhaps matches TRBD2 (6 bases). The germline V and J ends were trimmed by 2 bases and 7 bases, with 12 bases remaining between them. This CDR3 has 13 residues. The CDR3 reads CASSLKVAGEQYF. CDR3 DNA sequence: TGTGCCAGCAGTTTAAAAGTCGCGGGGGAGCAGTACTTC.

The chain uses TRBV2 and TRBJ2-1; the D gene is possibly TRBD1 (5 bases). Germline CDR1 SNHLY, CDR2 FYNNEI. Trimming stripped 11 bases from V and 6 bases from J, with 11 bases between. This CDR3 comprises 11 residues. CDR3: CASKGVNEQFF. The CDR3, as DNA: TGTGCCTCAAAAGGGGTCAATGAGCAGTTCTTC.

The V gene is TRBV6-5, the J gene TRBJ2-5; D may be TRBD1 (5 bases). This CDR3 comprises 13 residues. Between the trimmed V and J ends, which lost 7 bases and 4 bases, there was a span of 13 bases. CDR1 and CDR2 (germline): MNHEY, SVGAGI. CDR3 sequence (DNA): TGTGCCAGCAAAACCAGGGTATTAGAGACCCAGTACTTC. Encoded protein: CASKTRVLETQYF.

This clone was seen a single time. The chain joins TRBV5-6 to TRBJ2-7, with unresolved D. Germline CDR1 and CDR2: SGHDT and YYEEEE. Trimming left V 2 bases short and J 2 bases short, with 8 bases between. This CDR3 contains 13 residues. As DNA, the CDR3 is TGTGCCAGCAGCTTTCAGGAAGCCTACGAGCAGTACTTC. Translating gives CASSFQEAYEQYF. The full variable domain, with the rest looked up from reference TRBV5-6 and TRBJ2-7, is DAGVTQSPTHLIKTRGQQVTLRCSPKSGHDTVSWYQQALGQGPQFIFQYYEEEERQRGNFPDRFSGHQFPNYSSELNVNALLLGDSALYLCASSFQEAYEQYFGPGTRLTVT.